The 19 T cell receptor beta chains in this list originate from one sample, sequenced in a study of prognosis after radiotherapy for stage I lung cancer. Amplification of TCR beta CDR3 from genomic DNA used two-round multiplex PCR. First-round PCR employed TRBV- and TRBJ-specific primers for each gene. Via MiXCR, TCRdb re-called the multiplex PCR reads, giving one row per CDR3 protein. Of about 27,000 distinct CDR3 sequences detected, around 30% appear once; the ten largest clones hold under 45%. The sequences come from PBMCs, collected before or after stereotactic body radiation therapy (not recorded which). These receptors were taken from a donor aged 50 or older with non-small cell lung cancer.

Turning to this clonotype: Possible read error: a much larger clone is one base away. The V gene is TRBV4-1, the J gene TRBJ1-2; tentative D call: TRBD1 (5 bases). Germline CDR1 MGHRA, CDR2 YSYEKL. The length of the CDR3 is 16 residues. Trimming took off 5 bases at V and 2 bases at J, with 18 bases between the two ends. CDR3 protein: CASSSSPVTVNYGYTF. Written as DNA, the CDR3 is TGCGCCAGCAGCTCATCTCCAGTGACAGTGAACTATGGCTACACCTTC.

This clonotype was seen ten or more times. This chain links TRBV11-3 with TRBJ2-5, with D perhaps TRBD1 (6 bases). The ends were cut back, 5 bases at V and 5 bases at J, with 12 bases in the middle. The CDR3 is 13 amino acids. Germline CDR1 is SGHNT and CDR2 is YENEEA. The chain's CDR3 is CASSQTGLETQYF. The DNA for the CDR3 is TGTGCCAGCAGCCAAACAGGGTTGGAGACCCAGTACTTC.

Concerning this clonotype itself: A far larger clone is just one base off, so this is likely a read error. The CDR3 sequence is CASSLRGGNEQFF. CDR3 in DNA: TGTGCCAGCAGTTTACGGGGAGGGAATGAGCAGTTCTTC. J is TRBJ2-1 and V is TRBV6-2 or TRBV6-3; 7 bases agree with TRBD2. The V and J ends lost 4 bases and 7 bases, in that order; junction bases with no gene match: 4. Germline V lookup: CDR1 MNHEY, CDR2 SVGEGT. CDR3 size: 13 residues.

For this clonotype: This likely came from a read error, as a far larger clone is one base away. The chain carries TRBV6-9 and TRBJ2-7, with a possible D match to TRBD1 (6 bases). Germline V gene data show CDR1 as MNHGY and CDR2 as SVAAGI. The CDR3 spans 16 residues. The germline V and J ends were trimmed by 3 bases and 1 base, with 16 bases remaining between them. In nucleotides, the CDR3 is TGTGCCAGCAGTTACTCTGGGACACCAACTTCCTACGAGCAGTACTTC. This codes for CASSYSGTPTSYEQYF.

This clonotype has a count of ten or more. J is TRBJ2-5 and V is TRBV9; maybe TRBD1 (5 bases). Germline values: CDR1 SGDLS, CDR2 YYNGEE. V shed 0 bases and J shed 4 bases, with 13 bases lying between them. CDR3 size: 15 residues. For the CDR3, the DNA is TGTGCCAGCAGCGTAGTAGGGGTGGTCGGAGAGACCCAGTACTTC. Protein: CASSVVGVVGETQYF. Supplemented by reference TRBV9 and TRBJ2-5, the full variable domain reads DSGVTQTPKHLITATGQRVTLRCSPRSGDLSVYWYQQSLDQGLQFLIQYYNGEERAKGNILERFSAQQFPDLHSELNLSSLELGDSALYFCASSVVGVVGETQYFGPGTRLLVL.

This clonotype was recorded at least ten times. The CDR3 region has the DNA TGCGCCAGCCGGGACAGGGTGGGTAGGAGTTCCTACGAGCAGTACTTC. Protein: CASRDRVGRSSYEQYF. The V gene is TRBV10-2, the J gene TRBJ2-7; 9 nucleotides align to TRBD1. CDR3 length: 16 amino acids. Trimming removed 8 bases from V and 1 base from J; junction bases left unmatched: 12. CDR1 is WSHSY and CDR2 is SAAADI in the germline V gene.

There are a few counts of this clonotype. The CDR3 loop reads CASSSRREGDYNEQFF. In DNA, the CDR3 is TGCGCCAGCAGCTCAAGAAGGGAGGGCGATTACAATGAGCAGTTCTTC. V usage is TRBV4-1 and J usage is TRBJ2-1, with 7 bases fitting TRBD2. Trimming removed 5 bases from V and 4 bases from J; junction bases left unmatched: 11. The CDR3 consists of 16 residues. Per the germline V gene, CDR1 is MGHRA and CDR2 is YSYEKL.

This clonotype was counted at least ten times. The CDR3 DNA reads TGCGCCAGCAGCTTGCTGGAGGAGCAGTACTTC. It codes for CASSLLEEQYF. The chain links TRBV5-1 to TRBJ2-7; no clear D gene. Trimming removed 1 base from V and 7 bases from J, with 6 bases in between. The germline gives CDR1 SGHRS, CDR2 YFSETQ. This CDR3 is built from 11 residues.

This clonotype was detected many times. V is TRBV9 and J is TRBJ2-2; 11 bases align to TRBD1. CDR1 and CDR2 from the germline V gene are SGDLS and YYNGEE. The CDR3 is made up of 15 amino acids. V was clipped by 5 bases and J by 3 bases; unmatched bases: 3. In nucleotides, the CDR3 is TGTGCCAGCAGTTCGGGACAGGGGGACACCGGGGAGCTGTTTTTT. This gives the protein CASSSGQGDTGELFF. Based on the CDR3 plus reference TRBV9 and TRBJ2-2, the full variable domain is DSGVTQTPKHLITATGQRVTLRCSPRSGDLSVYWYQQSLDQGLQFLIQYYNGEERAKGNILERFSAQQFPDLHSELNLSSLELGDSALYFCASSSGQGDTGELFFGEGSRLTVL.

In its sample, this clonotype was seen a few times. The chain uses TRBV4-2 and TRBJ2-1; D might be TRBD2 (7 bases). From germline, CDR1 is LGHNA and CDR2 YNFKEQ. Deletions cut 0 bases from V and 7 bases from J, with 16 bases between. This CDR3 is built from 16 residues. The DNA for the CDR3 is TGTGCCAGCAGCCAAGATGTGGGGGGGGGCGGGAATGAGCAGTTCTTC. It translates to CASSQDVGGGGNEQFF.

This clonotype has ten or more counts. The chain employs TRBV30 and TRBJ2-3; the D gene is possibly TRBD1 (6 bases). The CDR3 runs to 14 residues. The germline V gene encodes CDR1 GTSNPN and CDR2 SVGIG (reference sequence). V shed 4 bases and J shed 4 bases, with 15 bases lying between them. Here the CDR3 DNA reads TGTGCCTGGATAGTAGGACAGAGGCCAGATACGCAGTATTTT. Translated: CAWIVGQRPDTQYF.

This clonotype was seen ten or more times. A much larger clone sits a single nucleotide away, making a read error possible. The chain is built from TRBV5-1 and TRBJ1-2, with D possibly TRBD1 on 6 matching bases. Germline CDR1 reads SGHRS; CDR2 reads YFSETQ. The CDR3 covers 13 residues. Trimming removed 3 bases at V and 4 bases at J, with 10 bases between. CDR3 sequence (DNA): TGCGCCAGCAGCTCGGACAGCCGCTATGGCTACACCTTC. This translates into CASSSDSRYGYTF.

This clonotype was seen repeatedly, ten times or more. The genes are TRBV28 and TRBJ2-7; 9 nucleotides agree with TRBD2. Looked up from germline, CDR1 is MDHEN and CDR2 is SYDVKM. The CDR3 has 14 amino acids. V lost 7 bases to trimming and J lost 2 bases; unmatched junction nucleotides: 6. CDR3 coding DNA: TGTGCCAGCATTCCTAGCGGGACTCCCTACGAGCAGTACTTC. Residues: CASIPSGTPYEQYF.

The table lists this clonotype with many counts. The rearrangement links TRBV18 to TRBJ2-3; 8 nucleotides align to TRBD1. V lost 3 bases, J lost 4 bases, and 6 bases stayed unmatched. The CDR3 covers 15 residues. CDR1 and CDR2 from the germline V gene are KGHSH and LQKENI. CDR3 sequence: CASSPSRGRPDTQYF. The CDR3, as DNA: TGTGCCAGCTCACCCAGCAGGGGGCGACCAGATACGCAGTATTTT.

This clonotype was detected many times. This chain links TRBV25-1 with TRBJ2-1, with 11 bases lining up with TRBD2. CDR1 MGHDK and CDR2 SYGVNS come from the germline V gene. The J segment lost 8 bases and the V segment lost 2 bases, leaving 5 bases of the junction unmatched. The CDR3 extends over 15 amino acids. Here the CDR3 DNA reads TGTGCCAGCAGTGAAAGTAGCGGGGGGGCCGATGAGCAGTTCTTC. Encoded protein: CASSESSGGADEQFF.

With respect to this clonotype: A clone one base away is much larger, so this may be a read error. The CDR3 loop is CASSYCTSGREETQYF. DNA for the CDR3: TGTGCCAGCAGTTACTGTACTAGCGGGAGGGAAGAGACCCAGTACTTC. The chain employs TRBV6-5 and TRBJ2-5; TRBD2 matches at 13 bases. J gave up 3 bases and V 1 base, and 2 bases lay outside the gene matches. The germline V gene encodes CDR1 MNHEY and CDR2 SVGAGI. The CDR3 is 16 amino acids.

This clonotype has ten or more counts. This sequence joins TRBV4-1 and TRBJ1-2, with TRBD1 identical over 8 bases. The trim removed 4 bases at V and 4 bases at J, leaving 14 bases unmatched. Per the germline V gene, CDR1 is MGHRA and CDR2 is YSYEKL. This CDR3 is built from 17 residues. The CDR3 DNA reads TGCGCCAGCAGCCCGCGGACAGGGAGTTACGAACCCTATGGCTACACCTTC. The encoded protein is CASSPRTGSYEPYGYTF.

This clonotype was detected many times. The V call is TRBV5-1, the J call TRBJ2-7; 7 positions agree with TRBD2. The germline CDR1 and CDR2 sequences are SGHRS and YFSETQ. V gave up 1 base and J gave up 3 bases; unmatched junction bases: 7. The CDR3 length is 15 residues. The CDR3 DNA sequence: TGCGCCAGCAGCTTGACGGGCGGGAGCCTCTACGAGCAGTACTTC. This codes for CASSLTGGSLYEQYF.

Comments on this clonotype: The junction departs from the called germline gene at one end, perhaps through a read error. The chain couples TRBV19 to TRBJ2-2; 8 bases agree with TRBD1. Germline loops: CDR1 LNHDA, CDR2 SQIVND (reference sequence). The CDR3 spans 16 residues. CDR3 in DNA: TGTGCCAGTAGTGCTGGGGCAGGGGGCAACACAGGGGAGCTGTTTTTT. Encoded protein: CASSAGAGGNTGELFF.